The source of this T cell receptor beta chain is a study of shared clonotypes between healthy human individuals. Overall study context: The people who gave samples were a couple of women and a few men aged 18 to 49.

Sequencing was performed with immunoSEQ multiplex PCR; in TCRdb, only in-frame clones are kept and a portion is missing. Here the sample spans over 400,000 clones, about 78% being singletons. The V end lost 2 bases, the J end lost 1 base, and 2 bases lay between the germline ends. The CDR3 covers 13 residues. The germline CDR1 and CDR2 sequences are SEHNR and FQNEAQ (reference sequence). HIV-negative, healthy adults without recent acute infections or vaccinations were the donors. Input material: PBMCs. This receptor was identified in a woman aged 40 to 50 in good health. Some clones in this sample may be carry-over from other donors' samples. The chain recombines TRBV7-9 with TRBJ1-4; D ambiguous. The CDR3 DNA follows: TGTGCCAGCAGCTTAAGAACTAATGAAAAACTGTTTTTT. Translating it yields CASSLRTNEKLFF.